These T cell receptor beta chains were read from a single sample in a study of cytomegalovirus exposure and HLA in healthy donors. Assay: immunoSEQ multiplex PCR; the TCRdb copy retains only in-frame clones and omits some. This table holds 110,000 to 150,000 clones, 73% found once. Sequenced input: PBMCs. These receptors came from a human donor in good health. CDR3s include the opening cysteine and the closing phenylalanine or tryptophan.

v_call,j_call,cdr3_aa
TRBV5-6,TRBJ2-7,CASSWWTDYEQYF
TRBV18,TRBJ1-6,CASSRDRLDSPLHF
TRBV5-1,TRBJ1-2,CASSLSLDLGGYTF
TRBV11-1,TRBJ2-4,CASSPRQGVLDIQYF
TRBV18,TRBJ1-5,CASSPRTGNNQPQHF
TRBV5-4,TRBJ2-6,CASSFVSGANVLTF
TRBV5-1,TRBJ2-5,CASSLAGETQYF
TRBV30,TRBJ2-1,CAWSVRPRGRDNEQFF
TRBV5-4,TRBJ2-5,CASSPQLAPAGETQYF
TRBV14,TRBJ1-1,CASSPSWGGLNTEAFF
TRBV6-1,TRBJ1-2,CATIFSGTGGGGYTF
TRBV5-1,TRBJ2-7,CASSFETGSSYEQYF
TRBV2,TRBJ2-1,CASMTSGRGHEQFF
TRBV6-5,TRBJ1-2,CASGGQGEGYTF
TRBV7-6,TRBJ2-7,CASSASYEQYF
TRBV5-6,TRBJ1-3,CASSPPARTGLNTIYF
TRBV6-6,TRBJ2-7,CASSYRNGYEQYF
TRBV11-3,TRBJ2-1,CASSLTSGSLRNEQFF
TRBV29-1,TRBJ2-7,CSVGTGGHYEQYF
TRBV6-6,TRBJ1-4,CATRTGNEKLFF
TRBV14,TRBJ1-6,CASSHRTYNSPLHF
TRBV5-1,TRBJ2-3,CASSPTSGGATDTQYF
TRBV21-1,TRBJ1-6,CASSKPRGGWDSPLHF
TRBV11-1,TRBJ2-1,CASSFERGTHNEQFF
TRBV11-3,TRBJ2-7,CASSLAGGSYEQYF
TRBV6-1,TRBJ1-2,CASTDSQTGYGYTF
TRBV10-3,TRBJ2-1,CAISGREGNEQFF
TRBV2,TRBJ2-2,CASTQEGKGLGELFF
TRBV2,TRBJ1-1,CASLNTEAFF
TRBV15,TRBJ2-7,CATSINRGRYEQYF
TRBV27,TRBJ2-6,CASSFMGPGANVLTF
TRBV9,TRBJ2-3,CASTPLTRTGTDTQYF
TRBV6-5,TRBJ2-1,CASSRLAGGLNEQFF
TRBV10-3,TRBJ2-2,CAISGSEQGPGELFF
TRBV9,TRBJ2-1,CASSVGTGLAYEQFF
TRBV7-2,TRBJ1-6,CASRSDRGGYLSPLHF
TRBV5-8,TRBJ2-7,CASSPGTLSYEQYF
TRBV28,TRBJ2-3,CASSLSSGGGGTDTQYF
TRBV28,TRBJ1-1,CASSLSPGTGDTEAFF